The 13 T cell receptor beta chains below were found in one sample sequenced in a study of PD-L1 blockade in urothelial cancer. TCRdb's copy holds only in-frame clones and misses some; the assay was immunoSEQ multiplex PCR. The sample lists around 30,000 clones, about 85% seen once, with approximately 3% in the top ten. Time point described: peripheral blood 6 weeks after treatment start. The input for sequencing was PBMCs, taken around atezolizumab (anti-PD-L1) treatment. Source of these receptors: a man in his 70s with urothelial cancer.

This chain links TRBV27 with TRBJ2-7; the D gene is possibly TRBD2 (5 bases). Germline lookup yields CDR1 MNHEY and CDR2 SMNVEV (reference sequence). Deletions cut 3 bases from V and 3 bases from J, with 15 bases between. The CDR3 sequence is 15 residues long. CDR3 DNA sequence: TGTGCCAGCAGTTTGCGCCGGACTTCCAACTACGAGCAGTACTTC. This codes for CASSLRRTSNYEQYF.

The chain employs TRBV19 and TRBJ1-1, with D unclear. Germline CDR1 is LNHDA and CDR2 is SQIVND (reference sequence). Trimming cost V 5 bases and J 0 bases, with 10 bases left between them. The CDR3 consists of 14 residues. As DNA, the CDR3 is TGTGCCAGTAGTCAGCGCTATATGAACACTGAAGCTTTCTTT. This codes for CASSQRYMNTEAFF.

The chain has TRBV11-2 and TRBJ2-7, with 10 nucleotides matching TRBD1. J gave up 6 bases and V 5 bases, and 10 bases lay outside the gene matches. Looked up from germline, CDR1 is SGHAT and CDR2 is FQNNGV. CDR3 size: 15 residues. In nucleotides, the CDR3 is TGTGCCAGCAGCAGGACGGGACAGGGGTTCTCCGAGCAGTACTTC. Residues: CASSRTGQGFSEQYF.

This chain links TRBV2 with TRBJ2-5; 8 bases map to TRBD2. Germline trimming cut 5 bases from V and 5 bases from J; bases unmatched to any gene: 7. The CDR3 is made up of 14 amino acids. Germline V gives CDR1 SNHLY, CDR2 FYNNEI. CDR3 sequence (DNA): TGTGCCAGCAGTTCCGGGGGGGCCGTCGAGACCCAGTACTTC. This codes for CASSSGGAVETQYF.

The CDR3 sequence: CASSSGQGNYGYTF. For the CDR3, the DNA is TGTGCCAGCTCATCGGGACAGGGGAACTATGGCTACACCTTC. The V call is TRBV18, the J call TRBJ1-2; 10 bases are shared with TRBD1. V lost 5 bases to trimming and J lost 2 bases; unmatched junction nucleotides: 2. Germline V lookup: CDR1 KGHSH, CDR2 LQKENI. The CDR3 is 14 amino acids.

V and J are TRBV7-9 and TRBJ2-3, with D possibly being TRBD1 (6 bases). V lost 1 base to trimming and J lost 0 bases, with 8 bases between them. The V gene's germline CDR1 is SEHNR and CDR2 FQNEAQ (reference sequence). This CDR3 has 15 amino acids. CDR3 amino acids: CASSLGTASTDTQYF. In DNA, the CDR3 is TGTGCCAGCAGCTTAGGGACAGCTAGCACAGATACGCAGTATTTT. The variable domain in full, with the rest retrieved from reference TRBV7-9 and TRBJ2-3, is DTGVSQNPRHKITKRGQNVTFRCDPISEHNRLYWYRQTLGQGPEFLTYFQNEAQLEKSRLLSDRFSAERPKGSFSTLEIQRTEQGDSAMYLCASSLGTASTDTQYFGPGTRLTVL.

In regard to this clone: This same CDR3 is encoded by further DNA sequences in the sample. The chain is built from TRBV5-1 and TRBJ2-1; D is perhaps TRBD1 (5 bases). CDR1 and CDR2 from the germline V gene are SGHRS and YFSETQ. The CDR3 is made up of 15 amino acids. V lost 0 bases and J 2 bases, leaving 9 bases between the germline ends. The CDR3 protein is CASSLEGVPYNEQFF. The DNA for the CDR3 is TGCGCCAGCAGCTTGGAAGGGGTTCCCTACAATGAGCAGTTCTTC. The full variable domain, its missing parts supplied by reference TRBV5-1 and TRBJ2-1, is KAGVTQTPRYLIKTRGQQVTLSCSPISGHRSVSWYQQTPGQGLQFLFEYFSETQRNKGNFPGRFSGRQFSNSRSEMNVSTLELGDSALYLCASSLEGVPYNEQFFGPGTRLTVL.

The chain joins TRBV15 to TRBJ1-3, with a tentative D call TRBD1 (5 bases). The length of the CDR3 is 16 residues. V lost 4 bases, J lost 1 base, and 14 bases lay in between. Germline CDR1 LNHNV, CDR2 YYDKDF (reference sequence). CDR3 nucleotides: TGTGCCACCAGCAAAGGCAGGGTAGGATCTGGAAACACCATATATTTT. It translates to CATSKGRVGSGNTIYF.

The chain is built from TRBV2 and TRBJ1-2; TRBD1 might be the D (5 bases). Germline V CDR1 and CDR2: SNHLY, FYNNEI. This CDR3 spans 15 amino acids. V lost 7 bases, J lost 6 bases, and 21 bases lay in between. The CDR3 DNA reads TGTGCCAGCACCCTCAATGGGGCATTAGTGAATGGCTACACCTTC. The encoded protein is CASTLNGALVNGYTF.

The chain combines TRBV4-2 with TRBJ1-3; D is undetermined. V lost 1 base, J lost 0 bases, and 13 bases lay in between. The CDR3 sequence is 17 residues long. Germline lookup yields CDR1 LGHNA and CDR2 YNFKEQ. The CDR3 coding sequence is TGTGCCAGCAGCCAAGCCGCGGAGCGAAGCTCTGGAAACACCATATATTTT. Its translation is CASSQAAERSSGNTIYF.

The rearrangement joins TRBV5-6 to TRBJ2-2, with 10 bases lining up with TRBD1. The trim removed 2 bases at V and 2 bases at J, leaving 3 bases unmatched. The CDR3 sequence is 16 residues long. The V gene's germline CDR1 is SGHDT and CDR2 YYEEEE. CDR3 sequence reads: CASSFGTGDNTGELFF. The CDR3 DNA reads TGTGCCAGCAGCTTTGGGACAGGGGATAACACCGGGGAGCTGTTTTTT. Full variable domain (rest looked up from reference TRBV5-6 and TRBJ2-2): DAGVTQSPTHLIKTRGQQVTLRCSPKSGHDTVSWYQQALGQGPQFIFQYYEEEERQRGNFPDRFSGHQFPNYSSELNVNALLLGDSALYLCASSFGTGDNTGELFFGEGSRLTVL.

This clone was counted between two and nine times. The CDR3 region is CASSIVGQRNTEAFF. The CDR3 region has the DNA TGTGCCAGTAGTATAGTGGGACAGAGGAACACTGAAGCTTTCTTT. The V call is TRBV19, the J call TRBJ1-1; 7 positions match TRBD1. The CDR3 is 15 amino acids. From germline, CDR1 is LNHDA and CDR2 SQIVND (reference sequence). V trimming: 1 base; J trimming: 1 base; junction bases outside the gene matches: 3.

J is TRBJ1-4 and V is TRBV6-8; D is possibly TRBD1 (6 bases). The V end lost 8 bases, the J end lost 0 bases, and 7 bases lay between the germline ends. Germline CDR1 reads MNHGY; CDR2 reads SAAAGT. This CDR3 region has 13 residues. CDR3 region: CASDRPTNEKLFF. The CDR3 DNA follows: TGTGCCAGCGACAGGCCAACTAATGAAAAACTGTTTTTT.